These 18 T cell receptor beta chains originate from one sample sequenced in a study of blood T cell repertoires in COVID-19. Assay used: immunoSEQ multiplex PCR; TCRdb lists only in-frame clones, some missing. The sample has approximately 140,000 clones; 75% to 90% are singletons. Sequencing was done on a sample of peripheral blood. All receptors come from a man younger than 35 with COVID-19, enrolled during active disease.

The J gene is TRBJ1-1, the V gene TRBV6-2 or TRBV6-3; TRBD1 is a possible D gene (5 bases). This CDR3 contains 15 residues. Germline lookup yields CDR1 MNHEY and CDR2 SVGEGT. Trimming shortened V by 6 bases and J by 6 bases, and 20 bases separated the two germline ends. CDR3 residues: CASSPTDTRRPEAFF. The CDR3 DNA sequence: TGTGCCAGCAGCCCTACGGACACCCGTCGACCTGAAGCTTTCTTT.

The J gene is TRBJ2-7, the V gene TRBV20-1; D not resolved. Germline V gives CDR1 DFQATT, CDR2 SNEGSKA (reference sequence). Between the trimmed V and J ends, which lost 7 bases and 5 bases, there was a span of 12 bases. This CDR3 has 11 amino acids. CDR3 in DNA: TGCAGTGGCCCCCTGGGCAACGAGCAGTACTTC. Its protein is CSGPLGNEQYF.

This sequence joins TRBV20-1 and TRBJ2-7, with 8 bases lining up with TRBD1. The germline V gene has CDR1 DFQATT and CDR2 SNEGSKA (reference sequence). After removal of 5 bases from V and 5 bases from J, the junction contained 2 bases not matched to a gene. CDR3 size: 11 residues. In DNA, the CDR3 is TGCAGTGCTGACAGGGGCCACGAGCAGTACTTC. Amino acids: CSADRGHEQYF.

The rearrangement links TRBV28 to TRBJ2-7; D may be TRBD1 (5 bases). V lost 10 bases, J lost 5 bases, and 24 bases lay in between. Germline V gene lookup returns CDR1 MDHEN and CDR2 SYDVKM. The CDR3 covers 15 residues. CDR3 protein: CATARSRVILNEQYF. The CDR3 DNA sequence: TGTGCCACCGCCCGATCCAGGGTAATCCTTAACGAGCAGTACTTC.

This clone was counted once. The genes are TRBV27 and TRBJ1-6, with D tentatively TRBD1 (5 bases). CDR3 length equals 17 residues. In germline, CDR1 is MNHEY, CDR2 SMNVEV (reference sequence). The germline V and J ends were trimmed by 4 bases and 0 bases, with 13 bases remaining between them. CDR3 residues: CASSWGRSSSYNSPLHF. CDR3 coding DNA: TGTGCCAGCAGTTGGGGGAGGTCGAGCTCCTATAATTCACCCCTCCACTTT.

The CDR3 reads CAIYLNTEAFF. DNA for the CDR3: TGTGCCATCTATCTGAACACTGAAGCTTTCTTT. The rearrangement joins TRBV15 to TRBJ1-1; unclear D gene. V shed 10 bases and J shed 0 bases, with 6 bases lying between them. The germline CDR1 and CDR2 sequences are LNHNV and YYDKDF (reference sequence). The CDR3 length is 11 residues. Combining the CDR3 with reference TRBV15 and TRBJ1-1 gives the whole variable domain DAMVIQNPRYQVTQFGKPVTLSCSQTLNHNVMYWYQQKSSQAPKLLFHYYDKDFNNEADTPDNFQSRRPNTSFCFLDIRSPGLGDTAMYLCAIYLNTEAFFGQGTRLTVV.

The chain couples TRBV3-1 (or the pseudogene TRBV3-2) to TRBJ2-7, with D possibly TRBD1 on 5 matching bases. CDR1 is LGHDT, CDR2 YNNKEL, per germline (reference sequence). CDR3 size: 13 residues. V lost 4 bases, J lost 4 bases, and 11 bases lay in between. The DNA for the CDR3 is TGTGCCAGCAGCCCCGACACAGGTTACGAGCAGTACTTC. As protein: CASSPDTGYEQYF.

The gene calls are TRBV24-1 and TRBJ2-3; a possible D gene is TRBD1 (7 bases). Germline V lookup: CDR1 KGHDR, CDR2 SFDVKD. V was pared by 4 bases and J by 3 bases, with 16 bases between. The CDR3 has 16 amino acids. Here the CDR3 DNA reads TGTGCCACCAGTGACCCCTTGACAGGGAGGACAGATACGCAGTATTTT. As protein: CATSDPLTGRTDTQYF.

V and J are TRBV10-3 and TRBJ2-3; 11 bases are shared with TRBD2. J lost 4 bases, V lost 10 bases, and 13 bases had no gene match. Germline loops: CDR1 ENHRY, CDR2 SYGVKD. This CDR3 has 16 residues. The CDR3 here is CATNPGVAGGPDTQYF. The CDR3 nucleotides are TGTGCCACCAACCCAGGGGTAGCGGGAGGGCCAGATACGCAGTATTTT.

This clone occurred once. An end of the junction does not agree with germline; a read error may underlie this. The V call is TRBV7-9, the J call TRBJ1-4; D gene uncertain. CDR1 SEHNR and CDR2 FQNEAQ come from the germline V gene (reference sequence). The CDR3 is 13 residues long. The CDR3 coding sequence is TGTGCCAGCAGCTTAGGGGAGGCGGAAAAACTGCTTTTT. Its translation is CASSLGEAEKLLF.

The chain is built from TRBV5-4 and TRBJ1-3, with D possibly matching TRBD1 (6 bases). V lost 0 bases and J 4 bases, leaving 14 bases between the germline ends. The CDR3 spans 16 residues. Germline CDR1 SGHNT, CDR2 YYREEE (reference sequence). The CDR3 loop reads CASSLDPYRAGNTIYF. The CDR3 nucleotides are TGTGCCAGCAGCTTGGACCCGTACAGGGCCGGAAACACCATATATTTT.

This clone appeared a single time. This rearrangement joins TRBV7-9 to TRBJ2-7; TRBD2 matches 8 bases. This CDR3 contains 15 residues. With 7 bases clipped from V and 2 bases from J, the junction kept 10 bases outside the gene matches. The V gene's germline CDR1 is SEHNR and CDR2 FQNEAQ (reference sequence). In nucleotides, the CDR3 is TGTGCCAGCACCTCTTCCACGGGAGGGACCTACGAGCAGTACTTC. Translated: CASTSSTGGTYEQYF.

This clone was detected a few times. The chain carries TRBV5-1 and TRBJ1-2; 8 nucleotides match TRBD1. CDR3 length equals 16 residues. Germline CDR1 and CDR2: SGHRS and YFSETQ. J was trimmed by 6 bases and V by 2 bases; bases with no gene match: 12. The CDR3: CASSFERNDRGDGYTF. The DNA for the CDR3 is TGCGCCAGCAGCTTCGAACGTAATGACAGGGGAGATGGCTACACCTTC.

V and J are TRBV7-8 and TRBJ1-5; D possibly corresponds to TRBD1 (6 bases). Trimming took off 4 bases at V and 7 bases at J, with 23 bases between the two ends. The CDR3 extends over 17 amino acids. CDR1 and CDR2 (germline): SGHVS, FQNEAQ. CDR3 residues: CASSWLRRAGELQPQHF. The CDR3, as DNA: TGTGCCAGCAGCTGGCTCCGTCGGGCAGGGGAGTTGCAGCCCCAGCATTTT.

This chain uses TRBV7-6 with TRBJ2-7; no firm D call. V lost 4 bases to trimming and J lost 7 bases, with 14 bases between them. The length of the CDR3 is 13 residues. Germline CDR1 reads SGHVS; CDR2 reads FNYEAQ. CDR3 protein: CASSYAGSGEQYF. The DNA for the CDR3 is TGTGCCAGCAGCTACGCCGGGTCTGGGGAGCAGTACTTC.

The V and J genes are TRBV6-5 and TRBJ1-6, with a weak D call TRBD1 (5 bases). V lost 5 bases, J lost 10 bases, and 15 bases lay in between. There are 14 residues in the CDR3. Germline CDR1 and CDR2: MNHEY and SVGAGI. For the CDR3, the DNA is TGTGCCAGCAGTAGGGGCAGGGAGGAATCACCCCTCCACTTT. Amino acid sequence: CASSRGREESPLHF.

The rearrangement uses TRBV10-2 and TRBJ1-2, with D perhaps TRBD1 (5 bases). Trimming stripped 0 bases from V and 4 bases from J, with 18 bases between. The CDR3 is made up of 17 amino acids. In germline, CDR1 is WSHSY, CDR2 SAAADI. The CDR3 protein is CASSESGGRGRIYGYTF. The DNA of the CDR3 is TGCGCCAGCAGTGAGTCCGGGGGGAGAGGGCGTATCTATGGCTACACCTTC.

V gene TRBV10-3 combines with J gene TRBJ1-1; D unclear. Germline CDR1 is ENHRY and CDR2 is SYGVKD. V was pared by 0 bases and J by 2 bases, with 10 bases between. The length of the CDR3 is 15 residues. CDR3 nucleotide sequence: TGTGCCATCAGTGAGTCGAGACACCCAAACACTGAAGCTTTCTTT. Residues: CAISESRHPNTEAFF.